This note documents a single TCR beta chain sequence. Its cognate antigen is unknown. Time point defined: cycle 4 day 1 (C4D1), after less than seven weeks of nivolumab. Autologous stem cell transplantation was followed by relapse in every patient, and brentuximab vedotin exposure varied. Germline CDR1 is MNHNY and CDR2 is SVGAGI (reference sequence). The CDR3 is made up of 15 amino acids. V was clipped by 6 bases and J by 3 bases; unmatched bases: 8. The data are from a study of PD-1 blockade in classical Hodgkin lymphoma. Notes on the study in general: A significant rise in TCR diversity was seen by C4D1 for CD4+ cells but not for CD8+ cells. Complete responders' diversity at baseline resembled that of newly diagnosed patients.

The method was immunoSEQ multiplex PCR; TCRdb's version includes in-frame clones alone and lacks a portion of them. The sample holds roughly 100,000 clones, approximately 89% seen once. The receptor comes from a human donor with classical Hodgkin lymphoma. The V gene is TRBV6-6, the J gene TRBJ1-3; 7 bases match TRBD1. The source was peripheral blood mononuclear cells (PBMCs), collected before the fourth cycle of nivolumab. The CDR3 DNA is TGTGCCAGCAGACGACCGGACAGGATTGGAAACACCATATATTTT. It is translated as CASRRPDRIGNTIYF.